This record covers a single T cell receptor (beta chain). Its target is unknown. Germline values: CDR1 SGHRS, CDR2 YFSETQ. V lost 3 bases to trimming and J lost 7 bases; unmatched junction nucleotides: 0. The CDR3 is 13 amino acids. The donors were members of the validation cohort, which comprised 90 to 150 subjects and was separate from the first cohort of 600 to 850 subjects. The source of the sample is a study of cytomegalovirus exposure and HLA in healthy donors. Study-level findings and limits: The tendency of first-cohort TCR clusters to co-occur in the roughly 130 validation repertoires emerged from a later analysis.

The table came from immunoSEQ multiplex PCR; TCRdb's copy has only in-frame clones and leaves some out. The table lists 200,000 or so clones, approximately 84% of them singletons, with less than 8.5% in the top ten. This chain links TRBV5-1 with TRBJ2-1; 11 nucleotides match TRBD2. The sequenced sample was PBMCs. The clonotype originates from a man between 18 and 29 years old in good health and CMV-seropositive. This CDR3 is CASSWTSGNEQFF. The CDR3 DNA reads TGCGCCAGCAGCTGGACTAGCGGGAATGAGCAGTTCTTC. Drawing the rest from reference TRBV5-1 and TRBJ2-1, the complete variable domain is KAGVTQTPRYLIKTRGQQVTLSCSPISGHRSVSWYQQTPGQGLQFLFEYFSETQRNKGNFPGRFSGRQFSNSRSEMNVSTLELGDSALYLCASSWTSGNEQFFGPGTRLTVL.